These 32 T cell receptor beta chains came from one sample sequenced in a study of CD8 T cells in ankylosing spondylitis. Study observations and caveats: It appeared that ankylosing spondylitis blood was characterized by a TCR beta motif of several highly homologous variants.

TCRdb ran MiXCR on the 5' RACE reads and lists one entry per CDR3 protein. This table has about 440,000 distinct CDR3 sequences, approximately 17% appearing once. These receptors are not linked to any known antigen. The source material was blood, either unsorted or a sorted T cell fraction (not recorded which). The receptors were gathered from a male donor with ankylosing spondylitis.

This clonotype has just a few counts. J is TRBJ1-1 and V is TRBV20-1; TRBD1 matches 10 bases. The V gene end was trimmed by 5 bases and the J gene end by 3 bases; junction bases not matched to a gene: 6. The V gene's germline CDR1 is DFQATT and CDR2 SNEGSKA (reference sequence). This CDR3 comprises 14 residues. This chain's CDR3 is CSAGGGQGYTEAFF. The CDR3, as DNA: TGCAGTGCTGGGGGGGGACAGGGGTACACTGAAGCTTTCTTT.

V usage is TRBV2 and J usage is TRBJ2-1, with a weak D call TRBD1 (6 bases). This CDR3 is 15 amino acids long. Germline V lookup: CDR1 SNHLY, CDR2 FYNNEI. Trimming stripped 8 bases from V and 0 bases from J, with 14 bases between. As DNA, the CDR3 is TGTGCCAGCGGTTCGAGGGGGAGCTCCTACAATGAGCAGTTCTTC. It codes for CASGSRGSSYNEQFF.

The chain combines TRBV18 with TRBJ2-6; TRBD1 matches at 7 bases. V lost 3 bases to trimming and J lost 2 bases; unmatched junction nucleotides: 7. CDR3 size: 17 residues. CDR1 is KGHSH, CDR2 LQKENI, per germline. The CDR3 sequence: CASSPLPQGAGANVLTF. The CDR3 DNA reads TGTGCCAGCTCACCGCTCCCTCAGGGGGCTGGGGCCAACGTCCTGACTTTC. Filled out from reference TRBV18 and TRBJ2-6, the complete variable domain reads NAGVMQNPRHLVRRRGQEARLRCSPMKGHSHVYWYRQLPEEGLKFMVYLQKENIIDESGMPKERFSAEFPKEGPSILRIQQVVRGDSAAYFCASSPLPQGAGANVLTFGAGSRLTVL.

This clonotype was picked up a small number of times. This chain connects TRBV6-5 to TRBJ2-5, with 11 bases matching TRBD1. The germline gives CDR1 MNHEY, CDR2 SVGAGI. The CDR3 has 15 residues. The ends lost 2 bases at V and 5 bases at J; junction bases unmatched: 4. The CDR3 sequence: CASSYAGTGGETQYF. Here the CDR3 DNA reads TGTGCCAGCAGTTACGCCGGGACAGGGGGGGAGACCCAGTACTTC.

This clonotype has a handful of counts. The chain combines TRBV12-3 or TRBV12-4 with TRBJ1-1; D remains unclear. This CDR3 comprises 11 residues. V lost 6 bases and J 7 bases, leaving 9 bases between the germline ends. The CDR3 loop is CASSLDYEAFF. The CDR3, as DNA: TGTGCCAGCAGCCTGGACTATGAAGCTTTCTTT.

This clonotype was detected ten times or more. The CDR3 region is CASSRTGYYGYTF. The CDR3 bases are TGTGCCAGCAGCCGGACAGGGTACTATGGCTACACCTTC. The chain uses TRBV27 and TRBJ1-2; 8 nucleotides agree with TRBD1. Germline CDR1 reads MNHEY; CDR2 reads SMNVEV (reference sequence). V trimming: 6 bases; J trimming: 3 bases; junction bases outside the gene matches: 3. This CDR3 is 13 amino acids long.

This clonotype was observed a handful of times. The chain combines TRBV15 with TRBJ2-5; D not resolved. Per the germline V gene, CDR1 is LNHNV and CDR2 is YYDKDF (reference sequence). The CDR3 totals 14 residues. V was shortened by 5 bases and J by 5 bases, with 15 bases between the two germline ends. The CDR3 DNA is TGTGCCACCAGCCCTCGCATGGGATCTGAGACCCAGTACTTC. This codes for CATSPRMGSETQYF.

The chain links TRBV7-2 to TRBJ1-2; D uncertain. Germline lookup yields CDR1 SGHTA and CDR2 FQGNSA. V lost 3 bases and J 3 bases, leaving 14 bases between the germline ends. This CDR3 spans 15 amino acids. CDR3 region: CASSFSGVIDYGYTF. CDR3 DNA sequence: TGTGCCAGCAGCTTCTCTGGGGTGATTGACTATGGCTACACCTTC.

Only a few counts were recorded for this clonotype. The rearrangement links TRBV24-1 to TRBJ2-5, with 11 bases lining up with TRBD1. CDR3 length: 15 residues. Germline assignment: CDR1 KGHDR and CDR2 SFDVKD. Germline trimming cut 4 bases from V and 5 bases from J; bases unmatched to any gene: 5. In DNA form, the CDR3 reads TGTGCCACCAGTGAGGGGACAGGGGGAGGTGAGACCCAGTACTTC. Protein: CATSEGTGGGETQYF.

This clonotype was seen more than once but under ten times. This rearrangement joins TRBV20-1 to TRBJ2-4, with D tentatively TRBD1 (5 bases). Germline V lookup: CDR1 DFQATT, CDR2 SNEGSKA (reference sequence). The CDR3 sequence is 12 residues long. V lost 3 bases to trimming and J lost 9 bases, with 12 bases between them. The CDR3 sequence: CSASPTVSIQYF. In DNA form, the CDR3 reads TGCAGTGCTAGCCCGACAGTTTCCATTCAGTACTTC.

V is TRBV5-1 and J is TRBJ2-7; 10 bases align to TRBD2. The germline V gene has CDR1 SGHRS and CDR2 YFSETQ. V lost 6 bases and J lost 1; bases outside the gene matches: 4. CDR3 length equals 14 residues. The CDR3 region has the DNA TGCGCCAGCACCCTAGCGGGAGCGTCCTACGAGCAGTACTTC. Translated: CASTLAGASYEQYF.

The chain couples TRBV7-9 to TRBJ2-5, with D perhaps matching TRBD2 (6 bases). Germline CDR1 reads SEHNR; CDR2 reads FQNEAQ (reference sequence). V shed 5 bases and J shed 4 bases, with 17 bases lying between them. The CDR3 extends over 15 amino acids. The CDR3 sequence is CASSPRLGLIETQYF. The CDR3 DNA reads as TGTGCCAGCAGCCCCAGACTAGGCTTGATAGAGACCCAGTACTTC.

The rearrangement uses TRBV4-1 and TRBJ2-5; 7 bases agree with TRBD1. This CDR3 spans 16 amino acids. Germline V lookup: CDR1 MGHRA, CDR2 YSYEKL. The trim removed 2 bases at V and 1 base at J, leaving 7 bases unmatched. CDR3 protein: CASSQPWTGLQETQYF. The CDR3 DNA sequence: TGCGCCAGCAGCCAACCCTGGACAGGCCTCCAAGAGACCCAGTACTTC.

This clonotype was detected only a few times. The chain has TRBV5-1 and TRBJ1-2; D might be TRBD1 (5 bases). Germline V gives CDR1 SGHRS, CDR2 YFSETQ. The CDR3 runs to 14 residues. The V and J ends lost 0 bases and 4 bases respectively, with 10 bases between them. Here the CDR3 reads CASSLDQGPYGYTF. CDR3 bases: TGCGCCAGCAGCTTGGATCAGGGTCCCTATGGCTACACCTTC.

The CDR3 DNA follows: TGTGCCAGCAGCTTAGGGGGAGGGTCTGTTGGCAATGAGCAGTTCTTC. Its protein is CASSLGGGSVGNEQFF. The V gene is TRBV7-9, the J gene TRBJ2-1; 7 nucleotides line up with TRBD2. V shed 1 base and J 6 bases; nucleotides not matched to a gene: 9. CDR3 length: 16 amino acids. Germline V gene data show CDR1 as SEHNR and CDR2 as FQNEAQ (reference sequence).

The chain couples TRBV3-1 to TRBJ2-2; 7 bases are shared with TRBD2. The ends lost 8 bases at V and 3 bases at J; junction bases unmatched: 6. Germline CDR1 is LGHDT and CDR2 is YNNKEL (reference sequence). CDR3 length: 14 amino acids. CDR3 loop: CASHGLADTGELFF. CDR3 nucleotides: TGTGCCAGCCATGGGCTAGCGGACACCGGGGAGCTGTTTTTT.

The chain is built from TRBV15 and TRBJ1-2, with 9 bases matching TRBD1. V trimming: 4 bases; J trimming: 10 bases; junction bases outside the gene matches: 4. In germline, CDR1 is LNHNV, CDR2 YYDKDF (reference sequence). The CDR3 is 12 residues long. The CDR3, as DNA: TGTGCCACCAGCAAGGGACAGGGAAACTACACCTTC. The encoded protein is CATSKGQGNYTF.

This rearrangement joins TRBV29-1 to TRBJ1-2; 8 bases fit TRBD1. The V gene's germline CDR1 is SQVTM and CDR2 ANQGSEA. This CDR3 has 14 residues. The J segment lost 1 base and the V segment lost 7 bases, leaving 8 bases of the junction unmatched. CDR3 sequence: CSADGQGINYGYTF. The DNA of the CDR3 is TGCAGCGCCGACGGACAGGGCATTAACTATGGCTACACCTTC.

J is TRBJ1-6 and V is TRBV4-2; 7 bases match TRBD1. V trimming: 0 bases; J trimming: 7 bases; junction bases outside the gene matches: 15. The CDR3 is made up of 19 amino acids. Germline CDR1 is LGHNA and CDR2 is YNFKEQ. CDR3 nucleotides: TGTGCCAGCAGCCAAGATCGGTGGAGGACAGGTCGTAGGAATTCACCCCTCCACTTT. Its translation: CASSQDRWRTGRRNSPLHF.

This clonotype was seen more than once but under ten times. The V and J genes are TRBV3-1 and TRBJ2-1, with no clear D. CDR1 and CDR2 (germline): LGHDT, YNNKEL (reference sequence). The ends were cut back, 5 bases at V and 0 bases at J, with 14 bases in the middle. This CDR3 is 16 amino acids long. Here the CDR3 reads CASSSVLVNSYNEQFF. The CDR3 coding sequence is TGTGCCAGCAGCTCGGTGTTGGTAAACTCCTACAATGAGCAGTTCTTC.

This clonotype was recorded many times. The chain uses TRBV12-3 or TRBV12-4 and TRBJ2-7; 8 bases map to TRBD1. V lost 6 bases to trimming and J lost 3 bases; unmatched junction nucleotides: 10. This CDR3 is built from 15 residues. CDR3 region: CASSPIQGTGYEQYF. DNA of the CDR3: TGTGCCAGCAGCCCGATACAGGGGACAGGCTACGAGCAGTACTTC.

This clonotype was found many times. This chain connects TRBV25-1 to TRBJ2-5; no clear D gene. V lost 5 bases to trimming and J lost 2 bases, with 9 bases between them. The CDR3 loop spans 13 amino acids. Germline V gives CDR1 MGHDK, CDR2 SYGVNS. The CDR3 DNA reads TGTGCCAGCAGTCAAGTAAATCAAGAGACCCAGTACTTC. Protein product: CASSQVNQETQYF.

This chain connects TRBV6-1 to TRBJ1-2; D possibly corresponds to TRBD1 (6 bases). V lost 5 bases, J lost 8 bases, and 15 bases lay in between. Germline CDR1 and CDR2: MNHNS and SASEGT. There are 13 residues in the CDR3. DNA for the CDR3: TGTGCCAGCAGTCGGACAGACAGAGACGGCTACACCTTC. Protein: CASSRTDRDGYTF.

This clonotype has just a few counts. V usage is TRBV11-2 and J usage is TRBJ1-1; no reliable D call. Germline lookup yields CDR1 SGHAT and CDR2 FQNNGV. This CDR3 comprises 14 residues. V was clipped by 2 bases and J by 1 base, with 8 bases between them. This CDR3 is CASSLILTNTEAFF. The DNA for the CDR3 is TGTGCCAGCAGCTTAATTCTGACGAACACTGAAGCTTTCTTT.

This clonotype was seen a few times. The genes are TRBV5-1 and TRBJ1-1, with D perhaps TRBD1 (6 bases). The CDR3 spans 15 residues. The germline gives CDR1 SGHRS, CDR2 YFSETQ. V was clipped by 4 bases and J by 0 bases, with 13 bases between them. This CDR3 is CASSPWTAMNTEAFF. The CDR3 DNA reads TGCGCCAGCAGCCCATGGACAGCAATGAACACTGAAGCTTTCTTT.

This clonotype was recorded a few times. V gene TRBV7-9 combines with J gene TRBJ1-4; D unresolved. CDR1 is SEHNR, CDR2 FQNEAQ, per germline (reference sequence). The CDR3 runs to 13 residues. V was pared by 3 bases and J by 5 bases, with 7 bases between. The CDR3 DNA follows: TGTGCCAGCAGCTTTACACAGAATGAAAAACTGTTTTTT. It codes for CASSFTQNEKLFF.

This chain links TRBV18 with TRBJ2-5; 7 bases are shared with TRBD2. This CDR3 is 16 amino acids long. V shed 0 bases, J shed 1 base, and the junction held 5 bases outside the gene matches. The germline gives CDR1 KGHSH, CDR2 LQKENI. In DNA, the CDR3 is TGTGCCAGCTCACCACCGCCTAGCGGATTCCAAGAGACCCAGTACTTC. This gives the protein CASSPPPSGFQETQYF.

As concerns this clonotype: A much larger clone lies a single base off, so this may be a read error. This chain joins TRBV12-3 or TRBV12-4 and TRBJ2-3; TRBD2 matches 10 bases. The V and J ends lost 5 bases and 8 bases, in that order; junction bases with no gene match: 10. This CDR3 has 15 residues. CDR3 protein: CASSPLAGDRGTQYF. The CDR3, as DNA: TGTGCCAGCAGTCCTCTAGCGGGGGATAGAGGTACGCAGTATTTT.

This clonotype was seen repeatedly, ten times or more. The genes are TRBV20-1 and TRBJ1-2; possibly TRBD1 for D (5 bases). Trimming stripped 3 bases from V and 5 bases from J, with 13 bases between. The CDR3 length is 13 residues. CDR1 and CDR2 from the germline V gene are DFQATT and SNEGSKA (reference sequence). The CDR3 loop is CSASQGGRYGYTF. The CDR3 coding sequence is TGCAGTGCTAGCCAGGGCGGAAGGTATGGCTACACCTTC.

This clonotype has more than one count but fewer than ten. This sequence joins TRBV5-1 and TRBJ1-3; a possible D gene is TRBD1 (5 bases). Trimming removed 4 bases from V and 0 bases from J, with 8 bases in between. This CDR3 comprises 14 residues. Per the germline V gene, CDR1 is SGHRS and CDR2 is YFSETQ. This chain's CDR3 is CASSPDISGNTIYF. The DNA of the CDR3 is TGCGCCAGCAGCCCGGACATCTCTGGAAACACCATATATTTT.

This clonotype was detected only a few times. The CDR3 DNA sequence: TGTGCCAGCAGTTTAGTCAGACAGTCTGGAAACACCATATATTTT. Translated, it gives CASSLVRQSGNTIYF. The chain carries TRBV12-3 or TRBV12-4 and TRBJ1-3, with D possibly being TRBD1 (5 bases). V was clipped by 1 base and J by 1 base, with 8 bases between them. The CDR3 covers 15 residues.

This clonotype was picked up a small number of times. V usage is TRBV5-1 and J usage is TRBJ1-4, with a weak D call TRBD1 (5 bases). The V end was cut by 0 bases, the J end by 8 bases, with 17 bases between. The germline CDR1 and CDR2 sequences are SGHRS and YFSETQ. This CDR3 has 16 residues. CDR3 sequence reads: CASSLEQAGGNEKLFF. The CDR3 DNA is TGCGCCAGCAGCTTGGAACAGGCGGGCGGTAACGAAAAACTGTTTTTT.